The source of this T cell receptor (beta chain) is a study of OX40 agonist ivuxolimab in advanced cancers. General study results and limits: Some patients without response likewise showed low normalized clonal expansion.

CDR1 is KGHSH and CDR2 is LQKENI in the germline V gene. The length of the CDR3 is 12 residues. V lost 2 bases to trimming and J lost 2 bases, with 4 bases between them. The sample holds a few counts of this clone. Antigen specificity is unknown. Measured with immunoSEQ multiplex PCR; TCRdb has only the in-frame clones, and not every one. The profile shows around 65,000 clones, around 90% of them singletons. The clonotype originates from an adult with an advanced solid tumor such as melanoma, head and neck, liver or kidney cancer. The chain uses TRBV18 and TRBJ2-7; the D is unclear. The starting material was CD4+ or CD8+ T cells sorted from blood, obtained in a trial of the OX40 agonist ivuxolimab. CDR3 nucleotides: TGTGCCAGCTCACCAGACACCTACGAGCAGTACTTC. Its protein is CASSPDTYEQYF.